This paragraph reports one TCR beta chain. What it binds is unknown. Unique molecular identifiers were built into the TCRbeta library. A single record per CDR3 protein comes from TCRdb applying MiXCR to the PCR reads. The sample records some 200,000 distinct CDR3 sequences, 11% being singletons. V lost 6 bases to trimming and J lost 3 bases, with 15 bases between them. This CDR3 is built from 14 residues. The V gene's germline CDR1 is SGHAT and CDR2 FQNNGV. These data come from a study of T-cell reconstitution after alpha-beta-depleted transplantation in children. Findings and limits, study-wide: The authors attributed T-cell counts and diversity one year after transplant mostly to newly produced T cells.

The source material was PBMCs, sampled before TCRalphabeta/CD19-depleted stem cell transplant. The V call is TRBV11-2, the J call TRBJ2-7; the D call may be TRBD1 or TRBD2 (5 bases each). The receptor was isolated from a child younger than two with acute myeloid leukemia, due to receive a stem cell transplant. The CDR3 is CASSSRRGSYEQYF. In DNA form, the CDR3 reads TGTGCCAGCAGTTCGCGCCGGGGCAGCTACGAGCAGTACTTC.